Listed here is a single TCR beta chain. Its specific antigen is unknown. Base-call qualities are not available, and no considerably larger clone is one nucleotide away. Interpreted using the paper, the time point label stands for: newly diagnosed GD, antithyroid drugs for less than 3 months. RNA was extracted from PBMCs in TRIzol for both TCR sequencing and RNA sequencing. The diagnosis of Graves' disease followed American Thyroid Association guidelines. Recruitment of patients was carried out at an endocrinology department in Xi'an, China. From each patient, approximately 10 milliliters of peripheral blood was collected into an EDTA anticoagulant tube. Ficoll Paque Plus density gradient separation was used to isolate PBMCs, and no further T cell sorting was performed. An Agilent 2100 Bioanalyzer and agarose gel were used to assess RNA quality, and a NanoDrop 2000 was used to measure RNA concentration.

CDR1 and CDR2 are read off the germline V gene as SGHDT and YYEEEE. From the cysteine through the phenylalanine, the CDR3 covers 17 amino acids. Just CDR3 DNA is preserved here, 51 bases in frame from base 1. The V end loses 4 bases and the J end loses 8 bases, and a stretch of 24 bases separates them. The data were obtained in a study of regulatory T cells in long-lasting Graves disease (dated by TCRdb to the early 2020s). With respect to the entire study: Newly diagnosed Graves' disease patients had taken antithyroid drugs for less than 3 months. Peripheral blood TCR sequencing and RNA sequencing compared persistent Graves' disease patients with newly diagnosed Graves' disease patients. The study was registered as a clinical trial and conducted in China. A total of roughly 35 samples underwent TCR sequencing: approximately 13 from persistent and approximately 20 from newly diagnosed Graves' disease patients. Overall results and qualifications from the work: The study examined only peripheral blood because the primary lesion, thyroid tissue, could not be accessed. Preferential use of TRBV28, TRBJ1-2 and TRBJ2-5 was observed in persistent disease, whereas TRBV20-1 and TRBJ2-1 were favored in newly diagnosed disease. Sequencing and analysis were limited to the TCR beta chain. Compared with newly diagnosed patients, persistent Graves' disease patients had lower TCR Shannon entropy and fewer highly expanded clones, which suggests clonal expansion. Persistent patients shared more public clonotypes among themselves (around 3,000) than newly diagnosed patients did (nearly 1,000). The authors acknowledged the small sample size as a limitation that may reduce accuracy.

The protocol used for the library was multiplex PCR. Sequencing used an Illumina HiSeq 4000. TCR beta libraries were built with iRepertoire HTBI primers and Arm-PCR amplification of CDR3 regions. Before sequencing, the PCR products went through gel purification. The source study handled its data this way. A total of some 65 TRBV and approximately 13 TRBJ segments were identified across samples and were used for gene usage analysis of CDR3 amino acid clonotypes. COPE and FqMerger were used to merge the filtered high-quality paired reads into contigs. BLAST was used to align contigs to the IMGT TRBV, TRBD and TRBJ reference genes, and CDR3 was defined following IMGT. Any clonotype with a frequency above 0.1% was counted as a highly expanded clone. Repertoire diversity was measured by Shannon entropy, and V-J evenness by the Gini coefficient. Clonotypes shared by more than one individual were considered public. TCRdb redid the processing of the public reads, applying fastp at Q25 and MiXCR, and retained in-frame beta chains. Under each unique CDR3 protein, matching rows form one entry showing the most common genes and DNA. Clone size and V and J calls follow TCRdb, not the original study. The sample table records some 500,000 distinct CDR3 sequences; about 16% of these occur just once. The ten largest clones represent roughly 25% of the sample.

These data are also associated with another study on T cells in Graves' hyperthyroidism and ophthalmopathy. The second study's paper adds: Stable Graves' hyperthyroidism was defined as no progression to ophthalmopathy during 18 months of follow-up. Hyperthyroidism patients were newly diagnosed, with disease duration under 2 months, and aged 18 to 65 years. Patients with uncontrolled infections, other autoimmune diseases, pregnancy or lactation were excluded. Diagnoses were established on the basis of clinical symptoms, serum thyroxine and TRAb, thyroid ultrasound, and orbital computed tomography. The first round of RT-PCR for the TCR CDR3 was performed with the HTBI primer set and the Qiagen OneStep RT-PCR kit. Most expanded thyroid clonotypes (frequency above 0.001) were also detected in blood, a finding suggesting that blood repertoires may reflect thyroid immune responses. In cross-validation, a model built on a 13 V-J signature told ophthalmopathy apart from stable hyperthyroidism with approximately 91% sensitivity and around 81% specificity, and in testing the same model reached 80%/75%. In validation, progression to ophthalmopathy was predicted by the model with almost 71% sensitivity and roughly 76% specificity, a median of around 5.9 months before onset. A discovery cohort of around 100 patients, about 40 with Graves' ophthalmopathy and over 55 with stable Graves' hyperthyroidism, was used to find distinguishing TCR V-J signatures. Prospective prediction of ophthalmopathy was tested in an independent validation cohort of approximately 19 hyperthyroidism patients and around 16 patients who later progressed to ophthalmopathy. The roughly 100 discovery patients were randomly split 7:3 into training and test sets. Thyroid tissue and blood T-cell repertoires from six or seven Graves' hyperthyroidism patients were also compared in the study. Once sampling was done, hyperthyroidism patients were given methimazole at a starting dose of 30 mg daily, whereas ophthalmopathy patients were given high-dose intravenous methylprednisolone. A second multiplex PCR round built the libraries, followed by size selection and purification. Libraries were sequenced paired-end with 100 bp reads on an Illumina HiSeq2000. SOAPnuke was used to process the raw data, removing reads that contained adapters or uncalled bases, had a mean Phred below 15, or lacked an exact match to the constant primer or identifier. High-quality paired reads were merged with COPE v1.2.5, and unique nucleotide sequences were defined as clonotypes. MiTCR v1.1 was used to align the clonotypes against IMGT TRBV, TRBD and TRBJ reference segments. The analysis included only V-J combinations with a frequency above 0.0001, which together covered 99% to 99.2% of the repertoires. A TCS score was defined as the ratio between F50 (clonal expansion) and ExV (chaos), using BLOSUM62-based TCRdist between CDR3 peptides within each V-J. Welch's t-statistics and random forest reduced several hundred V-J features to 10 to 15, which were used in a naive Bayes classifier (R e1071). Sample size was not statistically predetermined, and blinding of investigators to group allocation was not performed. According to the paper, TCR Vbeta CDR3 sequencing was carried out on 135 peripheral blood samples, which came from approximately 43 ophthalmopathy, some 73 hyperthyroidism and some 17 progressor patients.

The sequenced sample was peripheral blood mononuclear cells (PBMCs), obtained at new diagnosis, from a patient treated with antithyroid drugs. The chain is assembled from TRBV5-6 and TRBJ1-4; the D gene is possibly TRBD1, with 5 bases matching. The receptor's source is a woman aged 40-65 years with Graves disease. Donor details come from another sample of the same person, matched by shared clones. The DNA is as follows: TGTGCCAGCAGCCAAGGCGGGGGTTTGCGGTCCGGAGAAAAACTGTTTTTT. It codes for CASSQGGGLRSGEKLFF.